Detailed here is one T cell receptor beta chain. The sample belongs to a study of blood T cells in healthy people across ages. Germline CDR1 and CDR2: GTSNPN and SVGIG (reference sequence). CDR3 length: 13 amino acids. A J-beta primer mix and a sample-barcoded 5' primer were used in a second PCR of about 7 to 12 cycles. TCRdb re-called the 5' RACE reads with MiXCR, one entry per CDR3 protein. The profile shows about 1,600,000 distinct CDR3 sequences, approximately 40% of them singletons. Sequenced sample: blood. The TCR sequence derives from a woman under 30 in good health. V usage is TRBV30 and J usage is TRBJ2-4; 7 bases are shared with TRBD2. The DNA matches TRBJ2-7 better at its end, which makes the J call doubtful. The CDR3 loop reads CAWSPGLTYEQYF. The CDR3 coding sequence is TGTGCCTGGAGCCCGGGACTAACCTACGAGCAGTACTTC.